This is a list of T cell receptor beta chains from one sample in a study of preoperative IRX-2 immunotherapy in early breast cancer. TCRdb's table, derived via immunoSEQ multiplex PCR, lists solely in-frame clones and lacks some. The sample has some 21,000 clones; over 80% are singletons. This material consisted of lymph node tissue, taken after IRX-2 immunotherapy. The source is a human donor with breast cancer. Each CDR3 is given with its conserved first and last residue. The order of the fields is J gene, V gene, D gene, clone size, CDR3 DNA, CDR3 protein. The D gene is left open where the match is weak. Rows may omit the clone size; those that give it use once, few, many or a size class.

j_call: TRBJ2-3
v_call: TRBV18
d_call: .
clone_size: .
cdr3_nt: TGTGCCAGCTCACCATCAGGTTTAACAGATACGCAGTATTTT
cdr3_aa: CASSPSGLTDTQYF

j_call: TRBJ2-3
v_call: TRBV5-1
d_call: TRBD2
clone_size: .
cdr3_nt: TGCGCCAGCAGCTTAAGTAGCGGGAGCACAGATACGCAGTATTTT
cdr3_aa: CASSLSSGSTDTQYF

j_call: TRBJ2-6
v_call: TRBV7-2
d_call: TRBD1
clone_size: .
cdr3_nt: TGTGCCAGCAGCTTTGACAGGGGGAGTGGGGCCAACGTCCTGACTTTC
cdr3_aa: CASSFDRGSGANVLTF

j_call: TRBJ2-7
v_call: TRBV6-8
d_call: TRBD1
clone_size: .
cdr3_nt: TGTGCCAGCAGTTACTCGACAGGGGGAATAGTCCACGAGCAGTACTTC
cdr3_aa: CASSYSTGGIVHEQYF

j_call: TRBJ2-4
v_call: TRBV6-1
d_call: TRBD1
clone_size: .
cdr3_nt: TGTGCCAGCAGTGAAGCGTCGTTAGGGGGCTTGAATTTGGACAAAAACATTCAGTACTTC
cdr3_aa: CASSEASLGGLNLDKNIQYF

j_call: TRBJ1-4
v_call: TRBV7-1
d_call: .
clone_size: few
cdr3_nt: TGTGCCAGCAGCTTAGGGCCACCCGAAAAACTGTTTTTT
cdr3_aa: CASSLGPPEKLFF

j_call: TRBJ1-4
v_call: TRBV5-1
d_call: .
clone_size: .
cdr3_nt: TGCGCCAGCAGCTTAAATATCGGGGCGGCTAATGAAAAACTGTTTTTT
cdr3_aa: CASSLNIGAANEKLFF

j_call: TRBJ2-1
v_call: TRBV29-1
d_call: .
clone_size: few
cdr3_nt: TGCAGCGTTGAAGACCTAACGTTGGGGGCGGGCTACAATGAGCAGTTCTTC
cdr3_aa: CSVEDLTLGAGYNEQFF

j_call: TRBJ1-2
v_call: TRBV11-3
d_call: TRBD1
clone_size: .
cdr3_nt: TGTGCCAGCAGCCTTACCCTTAGACAGGGCGTATCCGGAGGCTACACCTTC
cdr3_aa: CASSLTLRQGVSGGYTF

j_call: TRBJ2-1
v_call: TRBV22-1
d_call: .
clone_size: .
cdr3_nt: TGTGCCTCCCCAACTAGCGGGAGCTCCTACAATGAGCAGTTCTTC
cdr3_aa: CASPTSGSSYNEQFF